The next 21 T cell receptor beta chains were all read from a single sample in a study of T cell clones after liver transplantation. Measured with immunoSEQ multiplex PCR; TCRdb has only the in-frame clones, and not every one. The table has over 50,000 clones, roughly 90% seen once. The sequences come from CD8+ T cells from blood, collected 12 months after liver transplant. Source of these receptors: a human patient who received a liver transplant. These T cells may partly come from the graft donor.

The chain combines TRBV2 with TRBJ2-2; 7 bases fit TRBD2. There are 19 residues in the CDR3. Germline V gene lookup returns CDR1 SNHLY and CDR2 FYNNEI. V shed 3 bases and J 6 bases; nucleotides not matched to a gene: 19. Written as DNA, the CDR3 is TGTGCCAGCAGTGAGAGAGCGGAAACTAGCGTGACCTACCCCGGGGAGCTGTTTTTT. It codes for CASSERAETSVTYPGELFF.

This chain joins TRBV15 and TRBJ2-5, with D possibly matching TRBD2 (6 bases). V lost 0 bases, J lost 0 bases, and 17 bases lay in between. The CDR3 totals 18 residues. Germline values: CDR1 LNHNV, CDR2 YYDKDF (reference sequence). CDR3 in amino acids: CATSREREGRPYQETQYF. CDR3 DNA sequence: TGTGCCACCAGCAGAGAACGAGAGGGGAGGCCCTACCAAGAGACCCAGTACTTC. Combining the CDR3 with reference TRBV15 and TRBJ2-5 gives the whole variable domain DAMVIQNPRYQVTQFGKPVTLSCSQTLNHNVMYWYQQKSSQAPKLLFHYYDKDFNNEADTPDNFQSRRPNTSFCFLDIRSPGLGDTAMYLCATSREREGRPYQETQYFGPGTRLLVL.

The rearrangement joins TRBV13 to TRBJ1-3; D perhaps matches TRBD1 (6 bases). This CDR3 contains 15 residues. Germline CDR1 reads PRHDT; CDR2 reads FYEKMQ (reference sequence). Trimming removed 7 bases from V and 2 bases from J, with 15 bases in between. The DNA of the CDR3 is TGTGCCAGCACCGAGGGGGTTTGGACTGGAAACACCATATATTTT. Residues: CASTEGVWTGNTIYF. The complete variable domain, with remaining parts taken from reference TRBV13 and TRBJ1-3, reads AAGVIQSPRHLIKEKRETATLKCYPIPRHDTVYWYQQGPGQDPQFLISFYEKMQSDKGSIPDRFSAQQFSDYHSELNMSSLELGDSALYFCASTEGVWTGNTIYFGEGSWLTVV.

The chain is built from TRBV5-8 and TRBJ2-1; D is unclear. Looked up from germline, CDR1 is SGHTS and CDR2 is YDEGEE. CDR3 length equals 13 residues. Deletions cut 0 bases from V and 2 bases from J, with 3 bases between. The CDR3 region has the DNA TGTGCCAGCAGCTTGGTGGCCTACAATGAGCAGTTCTTC. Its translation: CASSLVAYNEQFF.

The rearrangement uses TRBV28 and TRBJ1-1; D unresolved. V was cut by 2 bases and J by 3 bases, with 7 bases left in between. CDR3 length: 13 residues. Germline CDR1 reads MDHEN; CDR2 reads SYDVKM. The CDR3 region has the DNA TGTGCCAGCAGTTTAGTGTTGGACACTGAAGCTTTCTTT. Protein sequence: CASSLVLDTEAFF.

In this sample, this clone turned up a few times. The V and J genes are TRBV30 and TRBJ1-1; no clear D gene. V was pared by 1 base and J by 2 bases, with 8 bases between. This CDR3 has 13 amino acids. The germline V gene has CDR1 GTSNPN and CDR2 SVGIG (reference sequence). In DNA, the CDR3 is TGTGCCTGGAGTGAGGAACTTAACACTGAAGCTTTCTTT. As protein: CAWSEELNTEAFF.

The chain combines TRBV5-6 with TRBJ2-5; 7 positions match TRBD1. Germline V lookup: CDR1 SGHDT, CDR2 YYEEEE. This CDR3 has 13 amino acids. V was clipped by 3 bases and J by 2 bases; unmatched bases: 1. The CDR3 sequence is CASSSTGQETQYF. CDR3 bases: TGTGCCAGCAGCTCGACAGGGCAAGAGACCCAGTACTTC.

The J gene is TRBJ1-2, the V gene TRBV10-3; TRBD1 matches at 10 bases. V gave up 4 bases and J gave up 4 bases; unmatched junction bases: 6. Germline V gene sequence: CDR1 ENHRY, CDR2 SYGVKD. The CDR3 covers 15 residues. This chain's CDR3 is CAISGQTGGGYGYTF. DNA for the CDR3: TGTGCCATCAGTGGGCAGACAGGGGGCGGCTATGGCTACACCTTC.

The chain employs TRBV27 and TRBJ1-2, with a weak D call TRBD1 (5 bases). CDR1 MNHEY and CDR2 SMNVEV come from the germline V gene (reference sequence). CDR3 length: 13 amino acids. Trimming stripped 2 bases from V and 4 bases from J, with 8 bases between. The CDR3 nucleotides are TGTGCCAGCAGTTTAGGGGGGTTCTATGGCTACACCTTC. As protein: CASSLGGFYGYTF.

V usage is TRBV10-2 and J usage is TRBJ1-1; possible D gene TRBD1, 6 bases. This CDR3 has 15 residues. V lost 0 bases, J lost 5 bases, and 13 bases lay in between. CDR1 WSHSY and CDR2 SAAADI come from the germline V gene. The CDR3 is CASSESQGGGTEAFF. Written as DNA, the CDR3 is TGCGCCAGCAGTGAGTCCCAGGGAGGGGGTACTGAAGCTTTCTTT.

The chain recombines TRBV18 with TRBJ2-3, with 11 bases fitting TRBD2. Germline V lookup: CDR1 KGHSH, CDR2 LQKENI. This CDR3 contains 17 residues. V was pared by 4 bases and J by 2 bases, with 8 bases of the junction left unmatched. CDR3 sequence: CASSLPGTSGYTDTQYF. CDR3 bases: TGTGCCAGCTCACTTCCCGGGACTAGCGGCTACACAGATACGCAGTATTTT.

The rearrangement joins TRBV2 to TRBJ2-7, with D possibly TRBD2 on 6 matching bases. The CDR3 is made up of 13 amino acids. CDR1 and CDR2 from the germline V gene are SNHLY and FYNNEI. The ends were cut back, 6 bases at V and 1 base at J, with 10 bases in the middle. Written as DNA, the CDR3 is TGTGCCAGCAGGGGGGGTGGATCCTACGAGCAGTACTTC. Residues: CASRGGGSYEQYF.

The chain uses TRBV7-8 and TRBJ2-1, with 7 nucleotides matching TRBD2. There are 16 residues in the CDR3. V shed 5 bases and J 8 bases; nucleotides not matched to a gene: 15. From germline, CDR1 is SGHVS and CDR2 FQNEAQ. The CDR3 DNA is TGTGCCAGCAGCAAAGACCTAGCGGTCGGTGTAGATGAGCAGTTCTTC. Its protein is CASSKDLAVGVDEQFF.

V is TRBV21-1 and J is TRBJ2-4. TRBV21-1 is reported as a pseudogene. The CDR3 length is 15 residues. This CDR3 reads CASSPLGLDLNIQYF. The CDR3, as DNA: TGTGCCAGCAGCCCGCTCGGGTTGGACCTAAACATTCAGTACTTC.

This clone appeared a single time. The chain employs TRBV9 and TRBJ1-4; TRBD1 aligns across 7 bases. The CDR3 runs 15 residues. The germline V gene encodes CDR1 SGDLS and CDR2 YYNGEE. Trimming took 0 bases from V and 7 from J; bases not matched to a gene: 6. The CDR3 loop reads CASSVDGTVLEKLFF. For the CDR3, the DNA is TGTGCCAGCAGCGTAGATGGGACAGTCCTTGAAAAACTGTTTTTT.

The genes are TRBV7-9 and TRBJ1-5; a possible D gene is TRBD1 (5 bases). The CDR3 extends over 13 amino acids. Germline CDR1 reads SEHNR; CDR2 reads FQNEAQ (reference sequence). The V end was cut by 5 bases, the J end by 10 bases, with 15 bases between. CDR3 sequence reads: CASSPGQGEPQHF. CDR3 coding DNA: TGTGCCAGCAGCCCAGGACAAGGGGAACCCCAGCATTTT. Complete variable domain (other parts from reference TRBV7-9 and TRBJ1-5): DTGVSQNPRHKITKRGQNVTFRCDPISEHNRLYWYRQTLGQGPEFLTYFQNEAQLEKSRLLSDRFSAERPKGSFSTLEIQRTEQGDSAMYLCASSPGQGEPQHFGDGTRLSIL.

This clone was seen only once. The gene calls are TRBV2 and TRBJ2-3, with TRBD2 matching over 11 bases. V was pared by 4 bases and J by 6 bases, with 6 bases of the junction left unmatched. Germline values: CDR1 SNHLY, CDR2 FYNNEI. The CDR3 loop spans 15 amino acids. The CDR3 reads CASSGLAGGLDTQYF. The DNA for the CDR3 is TGTGCCAGCAGTGGGTTAGCGGGAGGGCTCGATACGCAGTATTTT.

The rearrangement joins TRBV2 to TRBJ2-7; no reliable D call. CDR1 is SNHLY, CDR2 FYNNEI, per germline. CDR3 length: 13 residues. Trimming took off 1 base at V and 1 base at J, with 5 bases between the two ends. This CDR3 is CASSEGGSYEQYF. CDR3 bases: TGTGCCAGCAGTGAAGGGGGATCCTACGAGCAGTACTTC.

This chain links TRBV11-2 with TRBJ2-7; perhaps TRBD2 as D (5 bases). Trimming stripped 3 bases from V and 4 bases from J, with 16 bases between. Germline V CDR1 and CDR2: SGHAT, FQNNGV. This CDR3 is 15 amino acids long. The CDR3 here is CASSFSVGSGYEQYF. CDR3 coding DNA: TGTGCCAGCAGCTTCAGTGTAGGATCGGGGTACGAGCAGTACTTC.

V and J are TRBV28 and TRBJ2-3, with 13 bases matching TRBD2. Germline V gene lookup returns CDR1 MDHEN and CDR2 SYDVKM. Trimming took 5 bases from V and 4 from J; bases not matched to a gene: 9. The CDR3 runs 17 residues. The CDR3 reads CASSPGVGLAGADTQYF. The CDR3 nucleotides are TGTGCCAGCAGTCCGGGGGTAGGACTAGCGGGGGCAGATACGCAGTATTTT. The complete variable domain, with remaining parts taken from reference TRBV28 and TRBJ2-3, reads DVKVTQSSRYLVKRTGEKVFLECVQDMDHENMFWYRQDPGLGLRLIYFSYDVKMKEKGDIPEGYSVSREKKERFSLILESASTNQTSMYLCASSPGVGLAGADTQYFGPGTRLTVL.

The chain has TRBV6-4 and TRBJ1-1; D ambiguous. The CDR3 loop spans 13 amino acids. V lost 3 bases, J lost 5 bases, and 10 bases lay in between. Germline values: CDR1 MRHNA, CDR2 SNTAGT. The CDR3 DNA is TGTGCCAGCAGTGAGACCCCGGAGACTGAAGCTTTCTTT. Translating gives CASSETPETEAFF.